The sequence of this T cell receptor (beta chain) was determined in a study of cytomegalovirus exposure and HLA in healthy donors. Overall study: A preliminary data release comprised about 85 million unique TCRs obtained from HLA-typed donors. Findings of the study overall: CMV serostatus was the sole immune exposure data available. Altogether, 164 TCR beta chains were recorded as cytomegalovirus-associated. Data from an earlier analysis indicated that most TCR beta V segments were productive either about 87% or about 30% of the time.

The CDR3 loop spans 18 amino acids. The PCR used 60 Vbeta and 13 Jbeta primers. Here immunoSEQ multiplex PCR was the method, and the copy in TCRdb shows in-frame clones only, minus some. Of 90,000 to 100,000 clones listed, approximately 9% are singletons. Regarding this clone: What it binds is not known.

This sequence joins TRBV21-1 and TRBJ2-2; the table assigns TRBD1, which was not confirmed against the DNA. TRBV21-1 is shown as a pseudogene. Sample: PBMCs. This clonotype originated in a man aged 45-65 years in good health and CMV-seropositive. The CDR3 sequence is CASSNNLDRVNGTGELFF. In DNA form, the CDR3 reads TGTGCCAGCAGCAACAATCTGGACAGGGTCAACGGGACCGGGGAGCTGTTTTTT.